These 17 T cell receptor beta chains were sequenced from one sample in a study of shared clonotypes between healthy human individuals. Profiling relied on immunoSEQ multiplex PCR, and the TCRdb table lists in-frame clones only, not all of them. Among 520,000 or so clones listed, 79% were seen once. Sample: PBMCs. Receptor source: a woman in her thirties or forties in good health. Some clones in this sample may be carry-over from other donors' samples.

V usage is TRBV2 and J usage is TRBJ2-6; D not resolved. V was cut by 6 bases and J by 3 bases, with 18 bases left in between. The CDR3 contains 17 residues. The germline gives CDR1 SNHLY, CDR2 FYNNEI. In DNA form, the CDR3 reads TGTGCCAGCAGAGCTCTCAAATCCCTTGGTGGGGCCAACGTCCTGACTTTC. This translates into CASRALKSLGGANVLTF.

This rearrangement joins TRBV7-2 to TRBJ1-2; D uncertain. The CDR3 is 13 residues long. The germline gives CDR1 SGHTA, CDR2 FQGNSA. Trimming took 5 bases from V and 0 from J, leaving 7 bases between them. The CDR3 region is CASSPEANYGYTF. CDR3 nucleotides: TGTGCCAGCAGCCCCGAGGCTAACTATGGCTACACCTTC. Full variable domain (outside the CDR3, taken from reference TRBV7-2 and TRBJ1-2): GAGVSQSPSNKVTEKGKDVELRCDPISGHTALYWYRQSLGQGLEFLIYFQGNSAPDKSGLPSDRFSAERTGGSVSTLTIQRTQQEDSAVYLCASSPEANYGYTFGSGTRLTVV.

Of note for this clone: Other DNA sequences of this sample code for an identical CDR3. The rearrangement uses TRBV7-3 and TRBJ2-7, with D possibly TRBD2 on 6 matching bases. This CDR3 has 14 amino acids. Germline loops: CDR1 SGHTA, CDR2 FQGTGA. Trimming removed 0 bases from V and 2 bases from J, with 8 bases in between. DNA of the CDR3: TGTGCCAGCAGCTTAACGGGCGGGACCTACGAGCAGTACTTC. It encodes CASSLTGGTYEQYF. Complete variable domain (other parts from reference TRBV7-3 and TRBJ2-7): GAGVSQTPSNKVTEKGKYVELRCDPISGHTALYWYRQSLGQGPEFLIYFQGTGAADDSGLPNDRFFAVRPEGSVSTLKIQRTERGDSAVYLCASSLTGGTYEQYFGPGTRLTVT.

V gene TRBV6-5 combines with J gene TRBJ1-1; D unresolved. V was clipped by 0 bases and J by 3 bases, with 5 bases between them. The germline CDR1 and CDR2 sequences are MNHEY and SVGAGI. The CDR3 length is 13 residues. The CDR3 loop is CASSYSEDTEAFF. The CDR3 bases are TGTGCCAGCAGTTACTCTGAGGACACTGAAGCTTTCTTT.

The V call is TRBV28, the J call TRBJ1-1; TRBD1 might be the D (5 bases). The germline V and J ends were trimmed by 6 bases and 2 bases, with 13 bases remaining between them. This CDR3 has 14 residues. Per germline, CDR1 MDHEN and CDR2 SYDVKM. The CDR3: CASSLPTVNTEAFF. CDR3 in DNA: TGTGCCAGCAGCCTGCCGACAGTCAACACTGAAGCTTTCTTT. Based on the CDR3 plus reference TRBV28 and TRBJ1-1, the full variable domain is DVKVTQSSRYLVKRTGEKVFLECVQDMDHENMFWYRQDPGLGLRLIYFSYDVKMKEKGDIPEGYSVSREKKERFSLILESASTNQTSMYLCASSLPTVNTEAFFGQGTRLTVV.

The V call is TRBV6-5, the J call TRBJ2-7; 7 nucleotides line up with TRBD2. The germline V gene has CDR1 MNHEY and CDR2 SVGAGI. The trim removed 2 bases at V and 8 bases at J, leaving 15 bases unmatched. CDR3 length: 16 amino acids. DNA for the CDR3: TGTGCCAGCAGTTACAGTTGGGTTAGCGGGTCCAGCCAGCAGTACTTC. This gives the protein CASSYSWVSGSSQQYF.

This rearrangement joins TRBV11-2 to TRBJ2-4; D is uncertain. V lost 1 base, J lost 0 bases, and 4 bases lay in between. The CDR3 sequence is 14 residues long. Germline loops: CDR1 SGHAT, CDR2 FQNNGV. As DNA, the CDR3 is TGTGCCAGCAGCTTAGCGGGAGCCAAAAACATTCAGTACTTC. The encoded protein is CASSLAGAKNIQYF.

Only one count was recorded for this clone. The rearrangement joins TRBV30 to TRBJ1-1; weak D call: TRBD1 (5 bases). V was pared by 4 bases and J by 10 bases, with 19 bases between. Looked up from germline, CDR1 is GTSNPN and CDR2 is SVGIG (reference sequence). The CDR3 loop spans 13 amino acids. CDR3 protein: CAWMPRGMLVAFF. Written as DNA, the CDR3 is TGTGCCTGGATGCCCCGGGGGATGCTCGTAGCTTTCTTT. Full variable domain (remainder filled in from reference TRBV30 and TRBJ1-1): SQTIHQWPATLVQPVGSPLSLECTVEGTSNPNLYWYRQAAGRGLQLLFYSVGIGQISSEVPQNLSASRPQDRQFILSSKKLLLSDSGFYLCAWMPRGMLVAFFGQGTRLTVV.

V usage is TRBV5-1 and J usage is TRBJ2-7, with TRBD1 matching over 8 bases. Looked up from germline, CDR1 is SGHRS and CDR2 is YFSETQ. This CDR3 has 17 amino acids. The V segment lost 2 bases and the J segment 9 bases; nucleotides outside the gene matches: 19. The CDR3, as DNA: TGCGCCAGCAGCTTCGCACCGACCGGGTCAGGGGGCGCGGGGCAGTACTTC. Encoded protein: CASSFAPTGSGGAGQYF.

There are a few counts of this clone. The chain has TRBV7-3 and TRBJ2-1; TRBD2 matches 8 bases. V lost 5 bases, J lost 6 bases, and 6 bases stayed unmatched. CDR3 length: 14 residues. Germline V lookup: CDR1 SGHTA, CDR2 FQGTGA. The CDR3, as DNA: TGTGCCAGCAGCCCAGACGGGAGGGTCAATGAGCAGTTCTTC. It yields the protein CASSPDGRVNEQFF.

In its sample, this clone was seen once. The rearrangement links TRBV5-1 to TRBJ2-3; D is possibly TRBD1 (5 bases). CDR1 SGHRS and CDR2 YFSETQ come from the germline V gene. This CDR3 has 14 amino acids. V was trimmed by 6 bases and J by 0 bases, leaving 11 bases between them. The CDR3 coding sequence is TGCGCCAGCACCGGTGGGGCTAGCACAGATACGCAGTATTTT. Translated: CASTGGASTDTQYF. The whole variable domain, filled in from reference TRBV5-1 and TRBJ2-3, reads KAGVTQTPRYLIKTRGQQVTLSCSPISGHRSVSWYQQTPGQGLQFLFEYFSETQRNKGNFPGRFSGRQFSNSRSEMNVSTLELGDSALYLCASTGGASTDTQYFGPGTRLTVL.

This chain connects TRBV28 to TRBJ1-2; 7 bases match TRBD1. After removal of 6 bases from V and 3 bases from J, the junction contained 4 bases not matched to a gene. This CDR3 has 13 amino acids. Germline-derived CDR1 and CDR2 are MDHEN and SYDVKM. CDR3 amino acids: CASSLTGYYGYTF. The CDR3 DNA sequence: TGTGCCAGCAGCTTGACAGGGTACTATGGCTACACCTTC.

This chain joins TRBV5-4 and TRBJ2-7; TRBD2 matches at 10 bases. This CDR3 has 15 amino acids. The germline CDR1 and CDR2 sequences are SGHNT and YYREEE (reference sequence). V lost 4 bases, J lost 4 bases, and 8 bases stayed unmatched. The chain's CDR3 is CASSPGLAATYEQYF. The DNA for the CDR3 is TGTGCCAGCAGCCCTGGACTAGCGGCAACGTACGAGCAGTACTTC.

The chain recombines TRBV6-5 with TRBJ2-3; tentatively, D is TRBD1 (6 bases). The CDR3 consists of 12 residues. Germline CDR1 reads MNHEY; CDR2 reads SVGAGI. V lost 6 bases, J lost 5 bases, and 9 bases lay in between. The CDR3 region is CASRLTGDTQYF. The CDR3 region has the DNA TGTGCCAGCAGACTGACAGGAGATACGCAGTATTTT.

As to this clone: Germline and junction disagree at one end, which may indicate a read error. The chain recombines TRBV7-7 with TRBJ2-2; unclear D gene. This CDR3 has 13 residues. Germline V lookup: CDR1 SSHAT, CDR2 FNYEAQ (reference sequence). The CDR3, as DNA: TGTGCTAGCAGCCCTCACGGGTCCGTGTCGCTGTTTTTT. Residues: CASSPHGSVSLFF. The full variable domain, with the rest looked up from reference TRBV7-7 and TRBJ2-2, is GAGVSQSPRYKVTKRGQDVTLRCDPISSHATLYWYQQALGQGPEFLTYFNYEAQPDKSGLPSDRFSAERPEGSISTLTIQRTEQRDSAMYRCASSPHGSVSLFFGEGSRLTVL.

V and J are TRBV19 and TRBJ1-2; TRBD1 aligns across 9 bases. Germline lookup yields CDR1 LNHDA and CDR2 SQIVND (reference sequence). The CDR3 sequence is 16 residues long. V trimming: 3 bases; J trimming: 5 bases; junction bases outside the gene matches: 10. CDR3 protein: CASSIFTKTGGYGYTF. The CDR3 nucleotides read TGTGCCAGTAGTATTTTCACCAAGACAGGGGGGTATGGCTACACCTTC.

J is TRBJ1-2 and V is TRBV28, with a weak D call TRBD1 (6 bases). CDR3 length: 14 residues. CDR1 is MDHEN, CDR2 SYDVKM, per germline. V lost 6 bases to trimming and J lost 7 bases, with 18 bases between them. CDR3 DNA: TGTGCCAGCAGCACCTCACCAGGGGATTCTGGCTACACCTTC. As protein: CASSTSPGDSGYTF.